This TCR beta chain emerged from a study of spatial heterogeneity in lung cancer. One entry per CDR3 protein, called by TCRdb with MiXCR from the 5' RACE reads. The data contain some 41,000 distinct CDR3 sequences, approximately 10% of them singletons. This clonotype was detected ten times or more. Time point specified: blood at routine non-recurrence follow-up after resection. Tumor, nontumor lung or frozen PBMC supplied whole RNA that was sequenced unsorted. Germline CDR1 is MDHEN and CDR2 is SYDVKM. This CDR3 region has 14 residues. The V gene end was trimmed by 4 bases and the J gene end by 2 bases; junction bases not matched to a gene: 3.

Material: PBMCs, obtained at follow-up. The TCR was taken from a female donor with early-stage non-small cell lung cancer. The gene calls are TRBV28 and TRBJ2-7; TRBD1 agrees at 9 bases. This CDR3 reads CASSSGTGTYEQYF. As DNA, the CDR3 is TGTGCCAGCAGTTCCGGGACAGGGACCTACGAGCAGTACTTC. The variable domain in full, completed from reference TRBV28 and TRBJ2-7, reads DVKVTQSSRYLVKRTGEKVFLECVQDMDHENMFWYRQDPGLGLRLIYFSYDVKMKEKGDIPEGYSVSREKKERFSLILESASTNQTSMYLCASSSGTGTYEQYFGPGTRLTVT.